Below, 29 T cell receptor beta chains from the same sample are listed, as sequenced in a study of CD8 T cells in Susac syndrome. Roughly 0.45 to 1 ug RNA was reverse transcribed with random hexamers. Each CDR3 protein gets one entry after TCRdb re-called the immunoSEQ multiplex PCR reads with MiXCR. The sample has some 120,000 distinct CDR3 sequences, over 90% seen once; the top ten hold more than 0.1%. Sample: CD4+ T cells from PBMCs. The receptors were sampled from a human donor in good health.

The rearrangement uses TRBV30 and TRBJ2-6; 7 nucleotides agree with TRBD1. This CDR3 region has 16 residues. V shed 4 bases, J shed 0 bases, and the junction held 6 bases outside the gene matches. CDR1 and CDR2 from the germline V gene are GTSNPN and SVGIG (reference sequence). CDR3 sequence (DNA): TGTGCCTGGAAGGGACAGAGCTTCTCTGGGGCCAACGTCCTGACTTTC. Amino acids: CAWKGQSFSGANVLTF.

The V call is TRBV12-3 or TRBV12-4, the J call TRBJ1-4; D is ambiguous. This CDR3 is 14 amino acids long. V was pared by 6 bases and J by 3 bases, with 11 bases between. CDR3 nucleotides: TGTGCCAGCAGGAAGCAAGCGGCTAATGAAAAACTGTTTTTT. Translating gives CASRKQAANEKLFF.

The V and J genes are TRBV12-3 or TRBV12-4 and TRBJ2-7; 10 bases are shared with TRBD1. Losses at the gene ends were 6 bases for V and 6 bases for J; bases not matched to a gene: 11. The length of the CDR3 is 15 residues. The CDR3 nucleotides read TGTGCCAGCAGGGAAGGGACAGGGGATTTGAGCGAGCAGTACTTC. Translating it yields CASREGTGDLSEQYF.

This chain connects TRBV24-1 to TRBJ2-1; no reliable D call. Trimming cost V 3 bases and J 0 bases, with 11 bases left between them. The CDR3 sequence is 16 residues long. Germline CDR1 and CDR2: KGHDR and SFDVKD. The CDR3 protein is CATSDPGASSYNEQFF. CDR3 in DNA: TGTGCCACCAGTGATCCAGGAGCAAGCTCCTACAATGAGCAGTTCTTC.

This clonotype was detected once. The chain joins TRBV29-1 to TRBJ2-2, with D tentatively TRBD1 (5 bases). Per germline, CDR1 SQVTM and CDR2 ANQGSEA. This CDR3 has 13 amino acids. With 3 bases removed from V and 5 bases from J, the gap between germline ends came to 10 bases. CDR3: CSVDSRATGELFF. For the CDR3, the DNA is TGCAGCGTTGATAGCAGGGCAACCGGGGAGCTGTTTTTT.

The chain links TRBV29-1 to TRBJ2-2; 9 nucleotides match TRBD2. The germline gives CDR1 SQVTM, CDR2 ANQGSEA. The CDR3 extends over 14 amino acids. With 4 bases clipped from V and 5 bases from J, the junction kept 5 bases outside the gene matches. DNA for the CDR3: TGCAGCGTTGGCGGGGGGGCGCGGACCGGGGAGCTGTTTTTT. It codes for CSVGGGARTGELFF.

The V and J genes are TRBV6-2 or TRBV6-3 and TRBJ2-2, with TRBD1 as a possible D gene (5 bases). The germline V gene has CDR1 MNHEY and CDR2 SVGEGT. The CDR3 consists of 13 residues. V was shortened by 5 bases and J by 6 bases, with 10 bases between the two germline ends. In DNA form, the CDR3 reads TGTGCCAGCAGTGGCACAGGCTCCGGGGAGCTGTTTTTT. It specifies CASSGTGSGELFF.

This clonotype was seen only once. V usage is TRBV7-9 and J usage is TRBJ2-1; D is unclear. Germline assignment: CDR1 SEHNR and CDR2 FQNEAQ (reference sequence). The CDR3 consists of 12 residues. With 4 bases removed from V and 8 bases from J, the gap between germline ends came to 9 bases. CDR3 coding DNA: TGTGCCAGCAGCTCCGGTCCCCATGAGCAGTTCTTC. Translation gives CASSSGPHEQFF. The complete variable domain, with remaining parts taken from reference TRBV7-9 and TRBJ2-1, reads DTGVSQNPRHKITKRGQNVTFRCDPISEHNRLYWYRQTLGQGPEFLTYFQNEAQLEKSRLLSDRFSAERPKGSFSTLEIQRTEQGDSAMYLCASSSGPHEQFFGPGTRLTVL.

The V gene is TRBV29-1, the J gene TRBJ1-1, with a possible D match to TRBD1 (5 bases). This CDR3 has 15 amino acids. The germline V gene has CDR1 SQVTM and CDR2 ANQGSEA. V dropped 3 bases and J dropped 3 bases, with 17 bases sitting between them. The CDR3 protein is CSVENLGGGHTEAFF. CDR3 bases: TGCAGCGTTGAGAACTTGGGGGGAGGTCACACTGAAGCTTTCTTT.

V and J are TRBV5-1 and TRBJ2-5; 7 bases are shared with TRBD2. From germline, CDR1 is SGHRS and CDR2 YFSETQ. After removal of 5 bases from V and 4 bases from J, the junction contained 5 bases not matched to a gene. This CDR3 is built from 13 residues. The CDR3 nucleotides read TGCGCCAGCAGGCGGGAGCACGTAGAGACCCAGTACTTC. Residues: CASRREHVETQYF.

This chain links TRBV3-1 with TRBJ2-2; 7 bases are a match to TRBD2. J gave up 7 bases and V 4 bases, and 9 bases lay outside the gene matches. The CDR3 covers 15 residues. Germline-derived CDR1 and CDR2 are LGHDT and YNNKEL (reference sequence). CDR3 protein: CASSPQVAGGGELFF. The CDR3 coding sequence is TGTGCCAGCAGCCCCCAGGTAGCGGGCGGCGGGGAGCTGTTTTTT. The variable domain in full, with the rest retrieved from reference TRBV3-1 and TRBJ2-2, is DTAVSQTPKYLVTQMGNDKSIKCEQNLGHDTMYWYKQDSKKFLKIMFSYNNKELIINETVPNRFSPKSPDKAHLNLHINSLELGDSAVYFCASSPQVAGGGELFFGEGSRLTVL.

V and J are TRBV6-2 or TRBV6-3 and TRBJ2-7, with TRBD1 matching over 7 bases. The germline CDR1 and CDR2 sequences are MNHEY and SVGEGT. There are 16 residues in the CDR3. V was clipped by 7 bases and J by 5 bases; unmatched bases: 17. DNA for the CDR3: TGTGCCAGCAAATCCCAAGGGGTGACAGGGATGGACGAGCAGTACTTC. Protein product: CASKSQGVTGMDEQYF.

The rearrangement links TRBV3-1 to TRBJ2-4; the match to TRBD1 covers 8 bases. The V and J ends lost 7 bases and 8 bases, in that order; junction bases with no gene match: 10. Germline CDR1 and CDR2: LGHDT and YNNKEL (reference sequence). There are 14 residues in the CDR3. The CDR3 here is CASTPGQGRYIQYF. In nucleotides, the CDR3 is TGTGCCAGCACCCCCGGACAGGGAAGGTACATTCAGTACTTC.

The J gene is TRBJ1-5, the V gene TRBV27; D uncertain. V was pared by 4 bases and J by 7 bases, with 14 bases between. CDR3 size: 14 residues. Germline CDR1 reads MNHEY; CDR2 reads SMNVEV (reference sequence). Here the CDR3 DNA reads TGTGCCAGCAGTTGGAGAGCAGTCGGCCAGCCCCAGCATTTT. This encodes CASSWRAVGQPQHF.

The chain employs TRBV28 and TRBJ2-7, with a weak D call TRBD2 (6 bases). Germline-derived CDR1 and CDR2 are MDHEN and SYDVKM. The length of the CDR3 is 16 residues. Between the trimmed V and J ends, which lost 6 bases and 5 bases, there was a span of 23 bases. The CDR3 nucleotides read TGTGCCAGCAGGGAGGGCGTTGGGCCCACCAGAAACGAGCAGTACTTC. This sequence encodes CASREGVGPTRNEQYF.

This clonotype was found a few times. This chain uses TRBV19 with TRBJ2-5; D gene uncertain. Germline CDR1 LNHDA, CDR2 SQIVND (reference sequence). CDR3 size: 11 residues. Trimming pared 4 bases from V and 4 bases from J, leaving 4 bases between. CDR3 coding DNA: TGTGCCAGTAGTACATCAGAGACCCAGTACTTC. This gives the protein CASSTSETQYF.

V gene TRBV5-4 combines with J gene TRBJ2-1, with 8 bases that match TRBD2. The CDR3 loop spans 12 amino acids. Germline V CDR1 and CDR2: SGHNT, YYREEE (reference sequence). The CDR3 sequence: CAASGSRDEQFF. CDR3 nucleotides: TGTGCGGCGAGCGGGAGCAGGGATGAGCAGTTCTTC.

The V and J genes are TRBV5-1 and TRBJ2-1; no clear D. Trimming took off 4 bases at V and 0 bases at J, with 8 bases between the two ends. Germline assignment: CDR1 SGHRS and CDR2 YFSETQ. CDR3 length equals 14 residues. CDR3: CASSESSSYNEQFF. As DNA, the CDR3 is TGCGCCAGCAGCGAGTCGAGCTCCTACAATGAGCAGTTCTTC.

V and J are TRBV3-1 and TRBJ2-1; 7 bases are a match to TRBD2. Germline loops: CDR1 LGHDT, CDR2 YNNKEL (reference sequence). J was trimmed by 8 bases and V by 1 base; bases with no gene match: 5. The CDR3 covers 14 residues. The chain's CDR3 is CASSQGTRSYEQFF. The CDR3 bases are TGTGCCAGCAGCCAAGGGACTAGATCTTATGAGCAGTTCTTC.

The rearrangement uses TRBV4-2 and TRBJ2-4, with D possibly TRBD2 on 5 matching bases. Germline V gives CDR1 LGHNA, CDR2 YNFKEQ. V was cut by 0 bases and J by 0 bases, with 12 bases left in between. The CDR3 consists of 17 residues. The CDR3 DNA follows: TGTGCCAGCAGCCAAGATGGTCCAGGACTAGCCAAAAACATTCAGTACTTC. It is translated as CASSQDGPGLAKNIQYF.

The gene calls are TRBV3-1 and TRBJ2-7; a weak D match, TRBD2 (5 bases). The CDR3 has 13 amino acids. From germline, CDR1 is LGHDT and CDR2 YNNKEL (reference sequence). With 3 bases removed from V and 3 bases from J, the gap between germline ends came to 9 bases. The CDR3 DNA follows: TGTGCCAGCAGCCAGGCCGACTACTACGAGCAGTACTTC. It translates to CASSQADYYEQYF.

This clonotype was detected once. V is TRBV23-1 and J is TRBJ1-5; TRBD1 is a possible D gene (5 bases). TRBV23-1 is flagged as an ORF with uncertain function. The CDR3 runs to 16 residues. Trimming took 4 bases from V and 4 from J, leaving 17 bases between them. In DNA form, the CDR3 reads TGCGCCAGCAGTCCTCCGATCAGGGTATGGAATCAGCCCCAGCATTTT. Translating gives CASSPPIRVWNQPQHF.

This chain uses TRBV19 with TRBJ1-2; possible D gene TRBD1, 5 bases. Trimming removed 5 bases from V and 5 bases from J, with 15 bases in between. Looked up from germline, CDR1 is LNHDA and CDR2 is SQIVND (reference sequence). The CDR3 is 14 amino acids. The CDR3 DNA is TGTGCCAGTAGTCGCCTAGACAGCGCATATGGCTACACCTTC. It is translated as CASSRLDSAYGYTF.

The chain couples TRBV6-5 to TRBJ2-2; 10 bases match TRBD1. The ends lost 5 bases at V and 7 bases at J; junction bases unmatched: 4. This CDR3 is 14 amino acids long. Per the germline V gene, CDR1 is MNHEY and CDR2 is SVGAGI. CDR3 in DNA: TGTGCCAGCAGTAAAGACAGGGGGCGCGGGGAGCTGTTTTTT. Protein sequence: CASSKDRGRGELFF.

The chain combines TRBV10-3 with TRBJ2-1, with 7 positions matching TRBD2. The CDR3 consists of 15 residues. Germline trimming cut 4 bases from V and 4 bases from J; bases unmatched to any gene: 7. Germline CDR1 ENHRY, CDR2 SYGVKD. The CDR3: CAISGGAGEYNEQFF. The CDR3 DNA is TGTGCCATCAGTGGGGGCGCGGGGGAATACAATGAGCAGTTCTTC.

The CDR3 protein is CSARTGAYNEQFF. CDR3 DNA sequence: TGCAGTGCAAGGACAGGGGCCTACAATGAGCAGTTCTTC. The rearrangement links TRBV20-1 to TRBJ2-1, with 9 bases aligning to TRBD1. The germline gives CDR1 DFQATT, CDR2 SNEGSKA (reference sequence). The V segment lost 6 bases and the J segment 2 bases; nucleotides outside the gene matches: 2. The CDR3 contains 13 residues.

The chain combines TRBV27 with TRBJ2-1; a possible D gene is TRBD1 (6 bases). This CDR3 has 16 residues. In germline, CDR1 is MNHEY, CDR2 SMNVEV (reference sequence). V was pared by 4 bases and J by 2 bases, with 15 bases between. In DNA, the CDR3 is TGTGCCAGCAGTTCTCTGTACAGGGTAACCTACAATGAGCAGTTCTTC. Residues: CASSSLYRVTYNEQFF.

The V gene is TRBV6-5, the J gene TRBJ2-7; tentatively, D is TRBD2 (5 bases). This CDR3 is built from 12 residues. Germline assignment: CDR1 MNHEY and CDR2 SVGAGI. Between the trimmed V and J ends, which lost 8 bases and 6 bases, there was a span of 14 bases. CDR3 sequence: CASGPHRGEQYF. The CDR3 region has the DNA TGTGCCAGCGGCCCCCATCGGGGCGAGCAGTACTTC.

The rearrangement links TRBV6-5 to TRBJ2-7, with TRBD2 as a possible D gene (5 bases). CDR3 length equals 11 residues. V was clipped by 10 bases and J by 5 bases, with 12 bases between them. Per germline, CDR1 MNHEY and CDR2 SVGAGI. The CDR3 DNA is TGTGCCACGAGCGGATTACACGAGCAGTACTTC. Protein sequence: CATSGLHEQYF.